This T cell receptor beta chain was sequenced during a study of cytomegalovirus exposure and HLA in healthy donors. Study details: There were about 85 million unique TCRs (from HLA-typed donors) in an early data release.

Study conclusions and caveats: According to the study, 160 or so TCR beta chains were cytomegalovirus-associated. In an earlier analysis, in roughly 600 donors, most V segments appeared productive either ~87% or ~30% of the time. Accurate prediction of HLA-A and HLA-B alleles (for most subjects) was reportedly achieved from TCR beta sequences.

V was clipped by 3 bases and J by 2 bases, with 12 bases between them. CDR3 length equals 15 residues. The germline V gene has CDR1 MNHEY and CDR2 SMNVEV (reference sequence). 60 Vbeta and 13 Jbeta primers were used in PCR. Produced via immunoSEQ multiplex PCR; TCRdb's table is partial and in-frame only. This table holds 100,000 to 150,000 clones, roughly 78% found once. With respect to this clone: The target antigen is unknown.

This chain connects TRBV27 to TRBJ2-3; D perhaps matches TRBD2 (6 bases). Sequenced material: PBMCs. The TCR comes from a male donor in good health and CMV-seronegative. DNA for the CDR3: TGTGCCAGCAGTTTTCTCGCGGGATCCACAGATACGCAGTATTTT. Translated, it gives CASSFLAGSTDTQYF.